This TCR beta chain was sequenced in a study of HIV-infected patients and healthy controls. Follow-up blood was drawn about 14 weeks, roughly three months, after antiretroviral therapy began. Whole blood was used without fractionation, so all unsorted peripheral T cells were included. Findings and limits, study-wide: CDR3 sharing between individuals was lower in HIV-infected patients than in healthy controls.

Germline V gives CDR1 MNHEY, CDR2 SVGEGT. The CDR3 is 14 amino acids. With 6 bases clipped from V and 5 bases from J, the junction kept 6 bases outside the gene matches. Reverse transcription used around 500 ng RNA and constant-region primers for alpha and beta. Each of the alpha and beta chains got its own library through chain-specific third strand synthesis with indices. TCRdb itself ran the 5' RACE reads through MiXCR, one entry per CDR3 protein. The sample includes 8,400 or so distinct CDR3 sequences, 8.4% of them seen just once. This clonotype is judged medium-sized (0.01 to 0.1%). The antigen is not known.

This specimen consisted of blood, obtained during antiretroviral therapy. The chain combines TRBV6-2 or TRBV6-3 with TRBJ1-5, with TRBD1 identical over 8 bases. This clonotype was sampled from an adult with HIV infection. In DNA form, the CDR3 reads TGTGCCAGCAGGGGGGACAGGACCGATCAGCCCCAGCATTTT. It translates to CASRGDRTDQPQHF.